Each of the 16 T cell receptor beta chains below was sequenced from the same sample in a study of CD8+ T cells in alopecia areata (dated by TCRdb to the late 2010s). Libraries were built with the immunoSEQ multiplex PCR assay. To provide template for TCR sequencing, every sample had RNA extracted and reverse transcribed into cDNA. Here the immuneACCESS table is served through TCRdb, limited to in-frame sequences with V and J called. Missing clones are a known gap in these copies; in checked studies unresolved V genes cover under half, and the rest lacks a known reason. A total of over 100,000 clones appear in this sample, around 50% of them only once. The top ten hold about 12% of the sample. What this sample's time point label stands for: 20 to 30 weeks on oral tofacitinib. The meaning of the sample's treatment or condition label: oral pan-JAK inhibitor, 5-10 mg twice daily. This sample comprised CD8+ T cells sorted from blood, obtained at week 24, from a patient treated with tofacitinib. Receptors were obtained from a human donor with alopecia areata.

The chain employs TRBV7-2 and TRBJ2-3; D possibly uses TRBD1 or TRBD2 (5 bases each). V was shortened by 1 base and J by 3 bases, with 11 bases between the two germline ends. There are 15 residues in the CDR3. CDR1 is SGHTA and CDR2 is FQGNSA in the germline V gene. CDR3 nucleotides: TGTGCCAGCAGCTTAGAGACTTGGGGGACAGATACGCAGTATTTT. As protein: CASSLETWGTDTQYF.

The CDR3 spells CASSVGGRANTGELFF. CDR3 bases: TGTGCCAGCAGCGTAGGTGGGAGGGCGAACACCGGGGAGCTGTTTTTT. The chain carries TRBV9 and TRBJ2-2, with TRBD2 matching over 7 bases. The CDR3 loop spans 16 amino acids. With V trimmed by 0 bases and J by 0 bases, 2 bases remained unmatched. Germline CDR1 reads SGDLS; CDR2 reads YYNGEE.

The V gene is TRBV30, the J gene TRBJ1-2, with TRBD1 matching 7 bases. This CDR3 is 14 amino acids long. Germline CDR1 reads GTSNPN; CDR2 reads SVGIG (reference sequence). Germline trimming cut 2 bases from V and 7 bases from J; bases unmatched to any gene: 10. The CDR3 nucleotides read TGTGCCTGGAGTCCCCCTGAGGGGGCCTCTGGCTACACCTTC. This codes for CAWSPPEGASGYTF.

A remark on this clone: Other DNA sequences in the sample encode the same CDR3. This rearrangement joins TRBV30 to TRBJ1-1; D not resolved. The CDR3 contains 13 residues. Germline lookup yields CDR1 GTSNPN and CDR2 SVGIG (reference sequence). The V end lost 0 bases, the J end lost 1 base, and 6 bases lay between the germline ends. CDR3 in DNA: TGTGCCTGGAGTGTACTGGGGAACACTGAAGCTTTCTTT. Protein sequence: CAWSVLGNTEAFF.

The CDR3 coding sequence is TGTGCCAGCGGGACAGGAGGAAGCAATCAGCCCCAGCATTTT. This sequence encodes CASGTGGSNQPQHF. J is TRBJ1-5 and V is TRBV5-6, with 8 positions matching TRBD1. V lost 7 bases and J lost 1; bases outside the gene matches: 4. The CDR3 is 14 amino acids. CDR1 is SGHDT and CDR2 is YYEEEE in the germline V gene.

This clone was seen ten or more times. The chain joins TRBV5-4 to TRBJ1-1; TRBD1 might be the D (5 bases). V lost 1 base to trimming and J lost 3 bases, with 7 bases between them. This CDR3 region has 13 residues. The germline gives CDR1 SGHNT, CDR2 YYREEE (reference sequence). The CDR3 bases are TGTGCCAGCAGCTTGACGGGGCACACTGAAGCTTTCTTT. This gives the protein CASSLTGHTEAFF.

This clone occurred a few times. The rearrangement links TRBV6-1 to TRBJ2-3, with 11 bases lining up with TRBD2. V lost 7 bases to trimming and J lost 4 bases; unmatched junction nucleotides: 4. Germline values: CDR1 MNHNS, CDR2 SASEGT. The CDR3 is 14 amino acids. CDR3 region: CASNSGGAADTQYF. CDR3 in DNA: TGTGCCAGCAATAGCGGGGGGGCCGCAGATACGCAGTATTTT.

The chain is built from TRBV5-6 and TRBJ2-3; maybe TRBD2 (6 bases). Trimming cost V 2 bases and J 2 bases, with 15 bases left between them. From germline, CDR1 is SGHDT and CDR2 YYEEEE. The CDR3 extends over 16 amino acids. The CDR3 sequence is CASSLRDSLYTDTQYF. The DNA for the CDR3 is TGTGCCAGCAGCTTACGGGACTCCCTTTACACAGATACGCAGTATTTT.

The chain is built from TRBV13 and TRBJ2-5, with 7 bases identical to TRBD2. Germline V gene data show CDR1 as PRHDT and CDR2 as FYEKMQ (reference sequence). This CDR3 has 15 residues. The V gene end was trimmed by 2 bases and the J gene end by 6 bases; junction bases not matched to a gene: 9. As DNA, the CDR3 is TGTGCCAGCAGCTTAAGTTTGGCGGGGGTCCAGACCCAGTACTTC. This gives the protein CASSLSLAGVQTQYF.

The V call is TRBV7-2, the J call TRBJ1-2; 7 bases agree with TRBD1. V lost 8 bases and J lost 1; bases outside the gene matches: 1. The CDR3 spans 12 residues. Germline lookup yields CDR1 SGHTA and CDR2 FQGNSA. The CDR3 loop reads CASGTVNYGYTF. The CDR3 DNA reads TGTGCCAGCGGGACAGTTAACTATGGCTACACCTTC.

This rearrangement joins TRBV29-1 to TRBJ2-2; 10 bases agree with TRBD2. Trimming at V came to 4 bases and at J to 6 bases, leaving 11 bases not matched to a gene. CDR3 length: 16 amino acids. CDR1 and CDR2 from the germline V gene are SQVTM and ANQGSEA. The CDR3 bases are TGCAGCGTTGGATACCTAGCGGGGGATGGATCCGGGGAGCTGTTTTTT. It codes for CSVGYLAGDGSGELFF.

This chain joins TRBV5-6 and TRBJ2-1; D gene unclear. V shed 8 bases and J shed 0 bases, with 9 bases lying between them. The V gene's germline CDR1 is SGHDT and CDR2 YYEEEE. The length of the CDR3 is 13 residues. CDR3 region: CASNSGSYNEQFF. DNA of the CDR3: TGTGCCAGTAACAGTGGCTCCTACAATGAGCAGTTCTTC.

The chain uses TRBV6-4 and TRBJ2-2, with TRBD1 matching 7 bases. This CDR3 has 15 residues. Looked up from germline, CDR1 is MRHNA and CDR2 is SNTAGT. Germline trimming cut 2 bases from V and 0 bases from J; bases unmatched to any gene: 0. The CDR3 protein is CASSDGTANTGELFF. The CDR3 nucleotides are TGTGCCAGCAGTGACGGGACAGCGAACACCGGGGAGCTGTTTTTT.

The J gene is TRBJ2-3, the V gene TRBV13, with D perhaps given as TRBD1 or TRBD2 (6 bases each). The CDR3 length is 16 residues. Germline loops: CDR1 PRHDT, CDR2 FYEKMQ (reference sequence). V was cut by 5 bases and J by 1 base, with 16 bases left in between. The CDR3: CASSPAGGGGTDTQYF. The CDR3, as DNA: TGTGCCAGCAGCCCAGCCGGGGGCGGAGGCACAGATACGCAGTATTTT.

The V and J genes are TRBV29-1 and TRBJ1-2; D is possibly TRBD1 (6 bases). V shed 6 bases and J shed 0 bases, with 17 bases lying between them. There are 15 residues in the CDR3. Germline V lookup: CDR1 SQVTM, CDR2 ANQGSEA. The CDR3 spells CSVEEGGSSNYGYTF. The CDR3 region has the DNA TGCAGCGTCGAGGAAGGGGGGTCTTCTAACTATGGCTACACCTTC. Variable domain in full (rest from reference TRBV29-1 and TRBJ1-2): SAVISQKPSRDICQRGTSLTIQCQVDSQVTMMFWYRQQPGQSLTLIATANQGSEATYESGFVIDKFPISRPNLTFSTLTVSNMSPEDSSIYLCSVEEGGSSNYGYTFGSGTRLTVV.

The chain links TRBV11-2 to TRBJ2-7, with 7 bases lining up with TRBD2. Germline lookup yields CDR1 SGHAT and CDR2 FQNNGV. J gave up 3 bases and V 5 bases, and 4 bases lay outside the gene matches. This CDR3 is 13 amino acids long. CDR3 amino acids: CASSNGGFYEQYF. The CDR3 nucleotides read TGTGCCAGCAGCAACGGGGGGTTCTACGAGCAGTACTTC. Together with reference TRBV11-2 and TRBJ2-7, the CDR3 gives the full variable domain: EAGVAQSPRYKIIEKRQSVAFWCNPISGHATLYWYQQILGQGPKLLIQFQNNGVVDDSQLPKDRFSAERLKGVDSTLKIQPAKLEDSAVYLCASSNGGFYEQYFGPGTRLTVT.